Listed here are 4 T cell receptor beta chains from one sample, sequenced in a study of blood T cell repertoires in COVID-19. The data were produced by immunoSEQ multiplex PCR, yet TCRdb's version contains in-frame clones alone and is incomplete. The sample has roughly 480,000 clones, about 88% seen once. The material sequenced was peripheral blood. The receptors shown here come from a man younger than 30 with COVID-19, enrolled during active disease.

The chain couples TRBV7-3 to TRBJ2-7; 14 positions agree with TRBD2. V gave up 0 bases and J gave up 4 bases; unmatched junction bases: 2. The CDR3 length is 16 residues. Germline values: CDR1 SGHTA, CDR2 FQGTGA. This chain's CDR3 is CASSLTGTSGSYEQYF. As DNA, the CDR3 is TGTGCCAGCAGCTTAACCGGGACTAGCGGGAGTTACGAGCAGTACTTC.

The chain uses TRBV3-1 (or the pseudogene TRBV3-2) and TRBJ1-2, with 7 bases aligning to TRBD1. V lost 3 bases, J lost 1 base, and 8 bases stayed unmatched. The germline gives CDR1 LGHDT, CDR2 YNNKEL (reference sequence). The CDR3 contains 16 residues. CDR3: CASSQVRGTLNYGYTF. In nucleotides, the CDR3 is TGTGCCAGCAGCCAGGTCAGGGGGACCCTTAACTATGGCTACACCTTC.

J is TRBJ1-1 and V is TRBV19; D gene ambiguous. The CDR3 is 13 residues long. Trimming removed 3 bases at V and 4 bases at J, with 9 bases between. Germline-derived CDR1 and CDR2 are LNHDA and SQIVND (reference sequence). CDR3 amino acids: CASSIPGGTEAFF. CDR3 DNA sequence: TGTGCCAGTAGTATCCCCGGCGGCACTGAAGCTTTCTTT.

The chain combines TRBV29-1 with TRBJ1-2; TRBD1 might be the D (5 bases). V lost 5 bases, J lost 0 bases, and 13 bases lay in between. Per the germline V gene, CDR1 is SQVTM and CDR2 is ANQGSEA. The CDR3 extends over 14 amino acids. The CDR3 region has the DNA TGCAGCGTTTACGGGGGGGGTACTAACTATGGCTACACCTTC. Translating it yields CSVYGGGTNYGYTF. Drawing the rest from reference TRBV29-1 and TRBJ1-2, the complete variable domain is SAVISQKPSRDICQRGTSLTIQCQVDSQVTMMFWYRQQPGQSLTLIATANQGSEATYESGFVIDKFPISRPNLTFSTLTVSNMSPEDSSIYLCSVYGGGTNYGYTFGSGTRLTVV.